A single sample is the source of the 25 T cell receptor beta chains below, sequenced in a study of sequential checkpoint blockade in melanoma. Stated treatment: randomized to nivolumab then ipilimumab (arm A) or the reverse (arm B). Libraries were prepared by immunoSEQ multiplex PCR; TCRdb keeps only in-frame clonotypes and omits some of them. The sample records over 10,000 clones, 74% being singletons. The material was CD8+ T cells sorted from blood (inferred from file names), obtained from a patient given nivolumab and ipilimumab in sequence. These TCRs come from a human donor with melanoma.

V usage is TRBV5-3 and J usage is TRBJ2-7, with TRBD2 as a possible D gene (5 bases). TRBV5-3 is given ORF status, its function remaining uncertain. The CDR3 has 14 residues. V was trimmed by 4 bases and J by 4 bases, leaving 15 bases between them. CDR3 sequence reads: CARSAWESFYEQYV. The CDR3 DNA follows: TGTGCCAGAAGCGCGTGGGAGTCGTTTTACGAGCAGTACGTC.

The rearrangement uses TRBV7-9 and TRBJ2-5; D gene ambiguous. CDR1 and CDR2 from the germline V gene are SEHNR and FQNEAQ (reference sequence). V lost 6 bases, J lost 2 bases, and 7 bases lay in between. The CDR3 is made up of 12 amino acids. The CDR3 spells CASRIYQETQYF. The DNA of the CDR3 is TGTGCCAGCAGAATTTATCAAGAGACCCAGTACTTC.

The sample holds one count of this clone. This chain joins TRBV5-8 and TRBJ2-7; possibly TRBD2 for D (6 bases). The V and J ends lost 4 bases and 6 bases respectively, with 20 bases between them. This CDR3 is built from 15 residues. CDR1 is SGHTS and CDR2 is YDEGEE in the germline V gene. The CDR3 nucleotides read TGTGCCAGCAGCCCGCTAGTCGCTGGGGGGAGCGAGCAGTACTTC. This encodes CASSPLVAGGSEQYF.

By share of the sample, this clone is medium-sized. This chain joins TRBV7-9 and TRBJ2-7, with D maybe TRBD1 (6 bases). From germline, CDR1 is SEHNR and CDR2 FQNEAQ (reference sequence). Trimming took off 1 base at V and 7 bases at J, with 8 bases between the two ends. The CDR3 consists of 12 residues. CDR3 sequence: CASSLVQGEQYV. CDR3 nucleotide sequence: TGTGCCAGCAGCTTAGTACAGGGTGAGCAGTACGTC.

The V gene is TRBV19, the J gene TRBJ2-1, with D perhaps matching TRBD2 (6 bases). Between the trimmed V and J ends, which lost 3 bases and 7 bases, there was a span of 16 bases. The germline gives CDR1 LNHDA, CDR2 SQIVND (reference sequence). The CDR3 is 15 residues long. The CDR3 region is CASSMGLLGGNEQFF. CDR3 nucleotides: TGTGCCAGTAGTATGGGCCTACTTGGGGGGAATGAGCAGTTCTTC.

The CDR3 spells CASSNLAGGSDTQYF. Written as DNA, the CDR3 is TGTGCCAGCAGCAACCTCGCGGGTGGCTCGGATACGCAGTATTTT. This chain uses TRBV7-8 with TRBJ2-3, with D possibly being TRBD2 (5 bases). This CDR3 is built from 15 residues. V was cut by 5 bases and J by 6 bases, with 18 bases left in between. Germline lookup yields CDR1 SGHVS and CDR2 FQNEAQ.

The chain recombines TRBV15 with TRBJ2-7; no clear D gene. Germline CDR1 LNHNV, CDR2 YYDKDF (reference sequence). The ends were cut back, 2 bases at V and 3 bases at J, with 14 bases in the middle. The CDR3 has 15 amino acids. CDR3: CATSRSLAGSYEQYF. The CDR3 DNA is TGTGCCACCAGCAGATCTCTGGCAGGTAGCTACGAGCAGTACTTC. The full variable domain, with the rest looked up from reference TRBV15 and TRBJ2-7, is DAMVIQNPRYQVTQFGKPVTLSCSQTLNHNVMYWYQQKSSQAPKLLFHYYDKDFNNEADTPDNFQSRRPNTSFCFLDIRSPGLGDTAMYLCATSRSLAGSYEQYFGPGTRLTVT.

The chain uses TRBV27 and TRBJ2-3, with 9 positions matching TRBD2. The CDR3 has 15 amino acids. The V and J ends lost 0 bases and 7 bases, in that order; junction bases with no gene match: 5. Germline lookup yields CDR1 MNHEY and CDR2 SMNVEV (reference sequence). The CDR3 DNA reads as TGTGCCAGCAGTTTATCGCCTAGCGGGGCTTATACGCAGTATTTT. Translated: CASSLSPSGAYTQYF.

This CDR3 is CASLDSSYNEQFF. CDR3 DNA sequence: TGCGCCAGCCTCGATAGCTCCTACAATGAGCAGTTCTTC. The chain employs TRBV5-1 and TRBJ2-1; D is unclear. The CDR3 has 13 amino acids. V was pared by 7 bases and J by 0 bases, with 8 bases between. Per germline, CDR1 SGHRS and CDR2 YFSETQ.

The table lists this clone with a few counts. The V and J genes are TRBV7-9 and TRBJ1-1; maybe TRBD1 (5 bases). Germline assignment: CDR1 SEHNR and CDR2 FQNEAQ (reference sequence). V lost 5 bases and J 5 bases, leaving 15 bases between the germline ends. This CDR3 is built from 14 residues. The CDR3 DNA reads TGTGCCAGCAGCATTCCTGGCGGGGGGACTGAAGCTTTCTTT. This translates into CASSIPGGGTEAFF.

V usage is TRBV6-5 and J usage is TRBJ2-7, with a possible D match to TRBD1 (6 bases). This CDR3 comprises 13 residues. CDR1 and CDR2 from the germline V gene are MNHEY and SVGAGI. Trimming removed 0 bases from V and 3 bases from J, with 6 bases in between. Written as DNA, the CDR3 is TGTGCCAGCAGTTACTCGACAGGCTACGAGCAGTACGTC. Protein: CASSYSTGYEQYV.

The CDR3 DNA follows: TGCGCCAGCAGCCAAGATCGGGGGTTTAAGAATGGCTACACCTTC. As protein: CASSQDRGFKNGYTF. The chain couples TRBV4-3 to TRBJ1-2, with D maybe TRBD1 (5 bases). Germline lookup yields CDR1 LGHNA and CDR2 YSLEER. V lost 0 bases to trimming and J lost 6 bases, with 14 bases between them. The CDR3 runs to 15 residues.

The rearrangement links TRBV14 to TRBJ1-2; tentative D call: TRBD1 (5 bases). The germline gives CDR1 SGHDN, CDR2 FVKESK. The CDR3 extends over 13 amino acids. With 1 base removed from V and 4 bases from J, the gap between germline ends came to 7 bases. Written as DNA, the CDR3 is TGTGCCAGCAGCCAAGGGGGACTCTATGGCTACACCTTC. This encodes CASSQGGLYGYTF. The variable domain in full, with the rest retrieved from reference TRBV14 and TRBJ1-2, is EAGVTQFPSHSVIEKGQTVTLRCDPISGHDNLYWYRRVMGKEIKFLLHFVKESKQDESGMPNNRFLAERTGGTYSTLKVQPAELEDSGVYFCASSQGGLYGYTFGSGTRLTVV.

The rearrangement uses TRBV27 and TRBJ2-3; weak D call: TRBD2 (6 bases). Germline V gives CDR1 MNHEY, CDR2 SMNVEV (reference sequence). The CDR3 is made up of 13 amino acids. The germline V and J ends were trimmed by 3 bases and 2 bases, with 6 bases remaining between them. The chain's CDR3 is CASSLDYTDTQYF. CDR3 DNA sequence: TGTGCCAGCAGTTTGGACTACACAGATACGCAGTATTTT.

The chain recombines TRBV19 with TRBJ2-1; D possibly corresponds to TRBD1 (5 bases). V was cut by 5 bases and J by 9 bases, with 14 bases left in between. This CDR3 contains 13 residues. The germline CDR1 and CDR2 sequences are LNHDA and SQIVND (reference sequence). The DNA of the CDR3 is TGTGCCAGTAGTGAGTCACAGGCGGCTGAGCAGTTCTTC. This translates into CASSESQAAEQFF.

This chain connects TRBV13 to TRBJ2-2; TRBD1 matches 9 bases. The CDR3 totals 19 residues. Germline CDR1 is PRHDT and CDR2 is FYEKMQ (reference sequence). V shed 5 bases, J shed 1 base, and the junction held 14 bases outside the gene matches. The CDR3 region has the DNA TGTGCCAGCAGCCCTCCCGGGACAGGGCCCCTAATGAACACCGGGGAGCTGTTTTTT. The encoded protein is CASSPPGTGPLMNTGELFF.

The chain couples TRBV6-4 to TRBJ1-2; D might be TRBD1 (5 bases). Trimming removed 5 bases from V and 1 base from J, with 11 bases in between. Germline V lookup: CDR1 MRHNA, CDR2 SNTAGT. The CDR3 extends over 14 amino acids. The CDR3 reads CASSLKGINYGYTF. CDR3 nucleotide sequence: TGTGCCAGCAGTTTAAAGGGGATTAACTATGGCTACACCTTC.

The gene calls are TRBV19 and TRBJ1-1; tentatively, D is TRBD1 (6 bases). The CDR3 runs to 18 residues. V lost 5 bases to trimming and J lost 2 bases, with 24 bases between them. In germline, CDR1 is LNHDA, CDR2 SQIVND (reference sequence). CDR3: CASSSQWLQGHGNTEAFF. Here the CDR3 DNA reads TGTGCCAGTAGTTCCCAGTGGCTACAGGGTCACGGAAACACTGAAGCTTTCTTT.

The rearrangement links TRBV7-9 to TRBJ1-1, with D perhaps matching TRBD1 (5 bases). The germline V gene has CDR1 SEHNR and CDR2 FQNEAQ (reference sequence). Trimming stripped 1 base from V and 5 bases from J, with 5 bases between. The CDR3 has 12 residues. The CDR3 bases are TGTGCCAGCAGCTTAGACAGGACTGAAGCTTTCTTT. As protein: CASSLDRTEAFF. Full variable domain (rest looked up from reference TRBV7-9 and TRBJ1-1): DTGVSQNPRHKITKRGQNVTFRCDPISEHNRLYWYRQTLGQGPEFLTYFQNEAQLEKSRLLSDRFSAERPKGSFSTLEIQRTEQGDSAMYLCASSLDRTEAFFGQGTRLTVV.

This sequence joins TRBV6-5 and TRBJ1-2, with D tentatively TRBD1 (6 bases). CDR1 is MNHEY, CDR2 SVGAGI, per germline. The germline V and J ends were trimmed by 5 bases and 2 bases, with 15 bases remaining between them. The CDR3 loop spans 15 amino acids. CDR3 nucleotides: TGTGCCAGCAGTCGCCGACAGGAGATAAACTATGGCTACACCTTC. The encoded protein is CASSRRQEINYGYTF.

CDR3 region: CASSFTSGRTYEQYF. The CDR3 nucleotides read TGTGCCAGCAGCTTTACTAGCGGGAGAACTTACGAGCAGTACTTC. This rearrangement joins TRBV7-8 to TRBJ2-7; the match to TRBD2 covers 11 bases. Germline CDR1 and CDR2: SGHVS and FQNEAQ. This CDR3 has 15 amino acids. V lost 3 bases, J lost 4 bases, and 5 bases stayed unmatched.

V usage is TRBV13 and J usage is TRBJ1-2; tentative D call: TRBD1 (6 bases). The V and J ends lost 0 bases and 3 bases respectively, with 17 bases between them. This CDR3 has 17 residues. CDR1 and CDR2 (germline): PRHDT, FYEKMQ (reference sequence). In DNA form, the CDR3 reads TGTGCCAGCAGCTTAGGCCGGCTCGGGGGGCGCGACTATGGCTACACCTTC. This translates into CASSLGRLGGRDYGYTF.

The chain has TRBV4-2 and TRBJ2-3, with TRBD2 matching over 10 bases. Germline CDR1 LGHNA, CDR2 YNFKEQ. V shed 0 bases, J shed 5 bases, and the junction held 8 bases outside the gene matches. The CDR3 spans 17 residues. CDR3 residues: CASSQEGIAGGIDTQYF. In DNA, the CDR3 is TGTGCCAGCAGCCAAGAGGGGATAGCGGGGGGTATAGATACGCAGTATTTT.

As to this clone: This sequence is one base from a far larger clone and is likely a read error. J is TRBJ1-1 and V is TRBV7-3; D gene ambiguous. This CDR3 has 12 residues. V lost 5 bases, J lost 0 bases, and 4 bases lay in between. Germline assignment: CDR1 SGHTA and CDR2 FQGTGA. CDR3 loop: CASSQMNTEAFF. In DNA, the CDR3 is TGTGCCAGCAGCCAGATGAACACTGAAGCTTTCTTT.

This clone was found a few times. Other DNA sequences of this sample code for an identical CDR3. V usage is TRBV9 and J usage is TRBJ2-6, with TRBD2 matching 7 bases. This CDR3 spans 15 amino acids. Germline V gives CDR1 SGDLS, CDR2 YYNGEE. With V trimmed by 3 bases and J by 2 bases, 2 bases remained unmatched. The CDR3 loop is CASSGREAGANVLTF. CDR3 bases: TGTGCCAGCAGCGGCCGGGAGGCTGGGGCCAACGTCCTGACTTTC.